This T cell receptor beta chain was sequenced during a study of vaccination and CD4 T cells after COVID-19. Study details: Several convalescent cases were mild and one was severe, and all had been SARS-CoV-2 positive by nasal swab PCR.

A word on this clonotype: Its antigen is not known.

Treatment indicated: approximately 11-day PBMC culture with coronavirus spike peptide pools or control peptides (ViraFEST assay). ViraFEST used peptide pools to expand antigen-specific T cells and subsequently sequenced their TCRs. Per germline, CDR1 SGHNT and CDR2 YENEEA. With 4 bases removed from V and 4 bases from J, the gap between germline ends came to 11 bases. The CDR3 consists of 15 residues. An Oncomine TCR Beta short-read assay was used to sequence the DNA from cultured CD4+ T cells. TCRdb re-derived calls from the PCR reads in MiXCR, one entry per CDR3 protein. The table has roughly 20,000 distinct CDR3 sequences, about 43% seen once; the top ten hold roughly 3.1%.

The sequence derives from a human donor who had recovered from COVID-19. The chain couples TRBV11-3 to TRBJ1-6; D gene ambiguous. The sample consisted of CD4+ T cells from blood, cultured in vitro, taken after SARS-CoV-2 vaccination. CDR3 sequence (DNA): TGTGCCAGCAGCTCCTCGAGACTGTATAATTCACCCCTCCACTTT. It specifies CASSSSRLYNSPLHF.